The 31 T cell receptor beta chains in this list originate from one sample, sequenced in a study of T-cell reconstitution after alpha-beta-depleted transplantation in children. Unique molecular identifiers were incorporated during preparation of the TCRbeta library. TCRdb itself ran the PCR reads through MiXCR, one entry per CDR3 protein. The sample includes approximately 800,000 distinct CDR3 sequences, about 16% of them seen just once. Sequencing used PBMCs, mostly from graft donor cells, obtained 360 days after TCRalphabeta/CD19-depleted stem cell transplant. The origin of the receptors is a male patient aged 10-17 years who had a stem cell transplant for acute lymphoblastic leukemia, so the T cells may come from the graft donor.

This clonotype was detected ten times or more. This chain links TRBV5-1 with TRBJ2-1; 7 positions agree with TRBD1. Germline V gives CDR1 SGHRS, CDR2 YFSETQ. The ends lost 0 bases at V and 0 bases at J; junction bases unmatched: 9. The CDR3 extends over 18 amino acids. The CDR3 sequence: CASSLARGFYYSYNEQFF. The CDR3 DNA follows: TGCGCCAGCAGCTTGGCCAGGGGGTTCTACTACTCCTACAATGAGCAGTTCTTC.

This clonotype was seen more than once but under ten times. The chain links TRBV18 to TRBJ2-7, with D maybe TRBD2 (6 bases). V dropped 2 bases and J dropped 3 bases, with 17 bases sitting between them. The germline V gene has CDR1 KGHSH and CDR2 LQKENI. This CDR3 has 16 amino acids. This CDR3 is CASSPFRWQGGYEQYF. The CDR3 DNA reads as TGTGCCAGCTCACCATTCCGTTGGCAGGGAGGCTACGAGCAGTACTTC.

This clonotype was picked up a small number of times. The CDR3 spells CASSWGLNEQFF. The CDR3 DNA is TGTGCCAGCAGCTGGGGGTTAAATGAGCAGTTCTTC. The chain links TRBV12-3 or TRBV12-4 to TRBJ2-1; D tentatively reads TRBD1 or TRBD2 (5 bases each). The CDR3 totals 12 residues. V lost 6 bases and J 7 bases, leaving 10 bases between the germline ends.

Of note for this clonotype: This may come from a read error, since a much larger clone is one base off. The rearrangement joins TRBV11-1 to TRBJ1-2; D gene uncertain. The germline V gene encodes CDR1 SGHAT and CDR2 FQDESV (reference sequence). This CDR3 region has 14 residues. The CDR3 coding sequence is TGTGCCAGCAGCTTACTCGACCAGAACTATGGCTACCCCTTC. This encodes CASSLLDQNYGYPF.

This clonotype was observed a few times. The chain carries TRBV5-6 and TRBJ2-6; D gene ambiguous. The germline V and J ends were trimmed by 2 bases and 2 bases, with 11 bases remaining between them. Germline loops: CDR1 SGHDT, CDR2 YYEEEE. The CDR3 covers 16 residues. The CDR3 spells CASSLNRLAGANVLTF. The CDR3 nucleotides are TGTGCCAGCAGCTTAAATCGGCTGGCTGGGGCCAACGTCCTGACTTTC.

There are many counts of this clonotype. V usage is TRBV12-3 or TRBV12-4 and J usage is TRBJ2-4, with 13 nucleotides matching TRBD2. This CDR3 spans 16 amino acids. V was clipped by 6 bases and J by 7 bases; unmatched bases: 9. The CDR3 region has the DNA TGTGCCAGCAGAAGGACTAGCGGGAGTACGGGGAACATTCAGTACTTC. Its protein is CASRRTSGSTGNIQYF.

The chain joins TRBV29-1 to TRBJ2-1; the D gene is possibly TRBD1 (5 bases). The germline V gene encodes CDR1 SQVTM and CDR2 ANQGSEA. The CDR3 is made up of 12 amino acids. V was clipped by 3 bases and J by 2 bases, with 5 bases between them. CDR3 region: CSVDRAYNEQFF. The DNA for the CDR3 is TGCAGCGTTGACAGGGCCTACAATGAGCAGTTCTTC.

This clonotype was counted many times. The chain combines TRBV12-3 or TRBV12-4 with TRBJ2-3; D is uncertain. This CDR3 contains 14 residues. The V gene lost 3 bases and the J gene lost 1 base, with 8 bases spanning the gap. CDR3 loop: CASSFSGRTDTQYF. The CDR3 bases are TGTGCCAGCAGTTTCTCCGGACGCACAGATACGCAGTATTTT.

In this sample, this clonotype turned up many times. The chain links TRBV20-1 to TRBJ2-3; 10 bases agree with TRBD2. The germline CDR1 and CDR2 sequences are DFQATT and SNEGSKA (reference sequence). The CDR3 loop spans 14 amino acids. The junction had 4 bases not matched to a gene; V was cut back by 5 bases and J by 2 bases. CDR3 nucleotides: TGCAGTGCTCCCGGGACTAGCGCCACAGATACGCAGTATTTT. Translated: CSAPGTSATDTQYF.

J is TRBJ2-1 and V is TRBV5-1; D ambiguous. The CDR3 is 14 amino acids. CDR1 is SGHRS and CDR2 is YFSETQ in the germline V gene. The V gene lost 4 bases and the J gene lost 6 bases, with 14 bases spanning the gap. CDR3 region: CASSITDPANEQFF. The CDR3, as DNA: TGCGCCAGCAGCATAACTGACCCTGCCAATGAGCAGTTCTTC.

This clonotype has more than one count but fewer than ten. V is TRBV10-3 and J is TRBJ1-4; TRBD1 is a possible D gene (5 bases). The CDR3 sequence is 17 residues long. V lost 3 bases, J lost 0 bases, and 14 bases lay in between. Germline V lookup: CDR1 ENHRY, CDR2 SYGVKD. The DNA for the CDR3 is TGTGCCATCAGTGAACGAGGGGACCCCTCAACTAATGAAAAACTGTTTTTT. Its protein product is CAISERGDPSTNEKLFF.

There are a few counts of this clonotype. V is TRBV5-1 and J is TRBJ2-3, with 7 bases aligning to TRBD2. The trim removed 0 bases at V and 3 bases at J, leaving 7 bases unmatched. The CDR3 length is 16 residues. The germline gives CDR1 SGHRS, CDR2 YFSETQ. In nucleotides, the CDR3 is TGCGCCAGCAGCTTGGTCGGGAGGATTCCAACAGATACGCAGTATTTT. Translated, it gives CASSLVGRIPTDTQYF.

The chain is built from TRBV5-1 and TRBJ1-2; unclear D gene. Trimming removed 0 bases from V and 7 bases from J, with 19 bases in between. CDR1 SGHRS and CDR2 YFSETQ come from the germline V gene. The CDR3 spans 16 residues. In DNA, the CDR3 is TGCGCCAGCAGCTTGGACGGCGACGGACCTCGGGCTGGCTACACCTTC. The encoded protein is CASSLDGDGPRAGYTF.

The table lists this clonotype with a few counts. V gene TRBV6-5 combines with J gene TRBJ2-7, with TRBD2 as a possible D gene (6 bases). The CDR3 runs 14 residues. The V end lost 2 bases, the J end lost 7 bases, and 15 bases lay between the germline ends. The germline gives CDR1 MNHEY, CDR2 SVGAGI. The CDR3 region has the DNA TGTGCCAGCAGTTACGGGCGGGGCGGGATAGAGCAGTACTTC. Encoded protein: CASSYGRGGIEQYF.

V is TRBV20-1 and J is TRBJ2-7; no firm D call. The CDR3 has 13 amino acids. Germline assignment: CDR1 DFQATT and CDR2 SNEGSKA (reference sequence). Trimming took 2 bases from V and 4 from J, leaving 12 bases between them. The CDR3 region has the DNA TGCAGTGCTAGATCGATAAACGATTACGAGCAGTACTTC. As protein: CSARSINDYEQYF.

The chain combines TRBV5-1 with TRBJ2-3; TRBD1 aligns across 9 bases. The CDR3 loop spans 15 amino acids. The V gene's germline CDR1 is SGHRS and CDR2 YFSETQ. Losses at the gene ends were 4 bases for V and 2 bases for J; bases not matched to a gene: 5. DNA for the CDR3: TGCGCCAGCAGCCACGGGACAGGGACCACAGATACGCAGTATTTT. This sequence encodes CASSHGTGTTDTQYF.

The chain is built from TRBV5-6 and TRBJ1-2; no definite D call. V shed 2 bases and J shed 7 bases, with 12 bases lying between them. CDR3 length: 13 residues. Germline values: CDR1 SGHDT, CDR2 YYEEEE. CDR3 coding DNA: TGTGCCAGCAGCTTTCAGTCCCCGGGTGGCTACACCTTC. Its translation is CASSFQSPGGYTF.

In its sample, this clonotype was seen a few times. V is TRBV5-1 and J is TRBJ2-1, with 9 bases identical to TRBD2. Unmatched junction bases numbered 16, after V lost 3 bases and J lost 9 bases. This CDR3 comprises 17 residues. Germline CDR1 is SGHRS and CDR2 is YFSETQ. CDR3 coding DNA: TGCGCCAGCAGCTGGGACGCGGGGCTAGCGGGACTGTGTGAGCAGTTCTTC. It translates to CASSWDAGLAGLCEQFF.

This clonotype was recorded a few times. The chain combines TRBV7-6 with TRBJ1-1, with 10 bases identical to TRBD1. V trimming: 5 bases; J trimming: 1 base; junction bases outside the gene matches: 10. Germline V lookup: CDR1 SGHVS, CDR2 FNYEAQ. The CDR3 is 17 amino acids. CDR3 residues: CASSAVGTGVANTEAFF. As DNA, the CDR3 is TGTGCCAGCAGCGCTGTCGGGACAGGGGTAGCGAACACTGAAGCTTTCTTT. Complete variable domain (other parts from reference TRBV7-6 and TRBJ1-1): GAGVSQSPRYKVTKRGQDVALRCDPISGHVSLYWYRQALGQGPEFLTYFNYEAQQDKSGLPNDRFSAERPEGSISTLTIQRTEQRDSAMYRCASSAVGTGVANTEAFFGQGTRLTVV.

The sample holds a few counts of this clonotype. The chain recombines TRBV20-1 with TRBJ2-7; 14 bases agree with TRBD2. The CDR3 is made up of 14 amino acids. CDR1 is DFQATT and CDR2 is SNEGSKA in the germline V gene (reference sequence). The ends lost 3 bases at V and 5 bases at J; junction bases unmatched: 3. CDR3 DNA sequence: TGCAGTGCTAGGGGACTAGCGGGAGTTCACGAGCAGTACTTC. This encodes CSARGLAGVHEQYF.

V usage is TRBV13 and J usage is TRBJ1-2, with D possibly being TRBD1 (5 bases). Trimming shortened V by 6 bases and J by 9 bases, and 26 bases separated the two germline ends. This CDR3 is built from 16 residues. The germline V gene encodes CDR1 PRHDT and CDR2 FYEKMQ (reference sequence). The chain's CDR3 is CASSLGVGGARERYTF. CDR3 bases: TGTGCCAGCAGTCTAGGGGTCGGGGGAGCGCGTGAGCGCTACACCTTC.

The table lists this clonotype with many counts. An end of the junction does not agree with germline; a read error may underlie this. The genes are TRBV5-1 and TRBJ2-1; TRBD2 agrees at 8 bases. CDR3 size: 14 residues. CDR1 is SGHRS, CDR2 YFSETQ, per germline. The CDR3 reads CASSLAGPYNEQFF. The CDR3 DNA sequence: TGTGCCAGCAGCCTAGCGGGCCCCTACAATGAGCAGTTCTTC.

V and J are TRBV6-2 or TRBV6-3 and TRBJ1-5, with a tentative D call TRBD1 (6 bases). The V end was cut by 7 bases, the J end by 7 bases, with 14 bases between. This CDR3 region has 13 residues. CDR1 and CDR2 from the germline V gene are MNHEY and SVGEGT. The CDR3 DNA reads TGTGCCAGCATGGCGGGGGCGGGACAGCCCCAGCATTTT. Its protein is CASMAGAGQPQHF.

This chain's CDR3 is CASFLKGTGPYNEQFF. Here the CDR3 DNA reads TGTGCCAGCTTTCTGAAGGGGACAGGGCCCTACAATGAGCAGTTCTTC. V usage is TRBV6-1 and J usage is TRBJ2-1; 9 bases match TRBD1. In germline, CDR1 is MNHNS, CDR2 SASEGT. This CDR3 region has 16 residues. Trimming cost V 8 bases and J 2 bases; bases outside gene matches: 10.

This clonotype has more than one count but fewer than ten. The V call is TRBV20-1, the J call TRBJ2-1; 8 positions agree with TRBD2. Germline-derived CDR1 and CDR2 are DFQATT and SNEGSKA (reference sequence). This CDR3 has 13 amino acids. The CDR3 is CSSPGGRIDEQFF. In DNA form, the CDR3 reads TGCAGCTCCCCGGGCGGGAGGATAGATGAGCAGTTCTTC.

Only a few counts were recorded for this clonotype. This chain uses TRBV12-3 or TRBV12-4 with TRBJ2-1; 14 nucleotides line up with TRBD2. CDR3 length: 18 amino acids. V dropped 5 bases and J dropped 1; count of bases not matched to a gene: 7. CDR3 in DNA: TGTGCCAGCAGTCCGGGACTAGCGGGAGCTATGTCCTACAATGAGCAGTTCTTC. This sequence encodes CASSPGLAGAMSYNEQFF.

CDR3 DNA sequence: TGTGCCAGCTCATGGGGTTCCGTCAAAAACATTCAGTACTTC. It encodes CASSWGSVKNIQYF. The V and J genes are TRBV18 and TRBJ2-4; D not certain. CDR1 KGHSH and CDR2 LQKENI come from the germline V gene. The CDR3 totals 14 residues. The germline V and J ends were trimmed by 5 bases and 3 bases, with 11 bases remaining between them. Using reference TRBV18 and TRBJ2-4 for the parts outside the CDR3, the full variable domain is NAGVMQNPRHLVRRRGQEARLRCSPMKGHSHVYWYRQLPEEGLKFMVYLQKENIIDESGMPKERFSAEFPKEGPSILRIQQVVRGDSAAYFCASSWGSVKNIQYFGAGTRLSVL.

This clonotype was found many times. The V call is TRBV28, the J call TRBJ2-7; 7 bases are shared with TRBD1. Germline CDR1 reads MDHEN; CDR2 reads SYDVKM. The CDR3 is 14 amino acids. V lost 5 bases and J lost 2; bases outside the gene matches: 6. The CDR3 is CASSVRQGPYEQYF. CDR3 DNA sequence: TGTGCCAGCAGTGTCCGACAGGGCCCCTACGAGCAGTACTTC.

The gene calls are TRBV2 and TRBJ2-3; TRBD2 agrees at 7 bases. CDR1 is SNHLY and CDR2 is FYNNEI in the germline V gene. This CDR3 has 14 amino acids. The junction had 11 bases not matched to a gene; V was cut back by 6 bases and J by 8 bases. The CDR3 sequence: CASRTLGTKGTQYF. CDR3 DNA sequence: TGTGCCAGCAGGACTCTCGGGACTAAGGGTACGCAGTATTTT.

The chain links TRBV7-2 to TRBJ2-5; D may correspond to TRBD1 or TRBD2 (7 bases each). Per germline, CDR1 SGHTA and CDR2 FQGNSA. The CDR3 totals 16 residues. V was cut by 9 bases and J by 1 base, with 21 bases left in between. The CDR3 loop is CASSGGAPLPQETQYF. Here the CDR3 DNA reads TGTGCCAGTTCAGGGGGGGCCCCACTACCCCAAGAGACCCAGTACTTC.

This clonotype was recorded at least ten times. This sequence joins TRBV29-1 and TRBJ2-2; D is unclear. Per the germline V gene, CDR1 is SQVTM and CDR2 is ANQGSEA. V lost 2 bases and J 0 bases, leaving 19 bases between the germline ends. CDR3 length: 18 amino acids. CDR3 DNA: TGCAGCGTTGAACTTAGGCAGCACCGAAGAACGAACACCGGGGAGCTGTTTTTT. This encodes CSVELRQHRRTNTGELFF.